The rows below give T cell receptor beta chains drawn from one sample of a study of T-cell reconstitution after alpha-beta-depleted transplantation in children. Using its own MiXCR run on the PCR reads, TCRdb lists one record per CDR3 protein. The sample records 300,000 to 350,000 distinct CDR3 sequences, 15% to 20% being singletons. The sample was PBMCs, mostly from graft donor cells, taken 360 days after TCRalphabeta/CD19-depleted stem cell transplant. These receptors were collected from a male patient aged 2-15 years who had a stem cell transplant for acute lymphoblastic leukemia, so the T cells may come from the graft donor. CDR3s include the opening cysteine and the closing phenylalanine or tryptophan. The D gene is left open where the match is weak. Part of the rows lack a size; the others show once, few, many or a class for expanded clones.

size: NA
length: 15
J: TRBJ2-5
D: NA
V: TRBV7-9
DNA: TGTGCCAGCAGCTTATTGGGTGGGGTTGGAGAGACCCAGTACTTC
CDR3: CASSLLGGVGETQYF

size: NA
length: 13
J: TRBJ1-6
D: NA
V: TRBV7-2
DNA: TGTGCCAGCAGCTTAGCAACGGCTTCACCCCTCCACTTT
CDR3: CASSLATASPLHF

size: NA
length: 13
J: TRBJ2-1
D: NA
V: TRBV25-1
DNA: TGTGCCAGCAGTGAACGGGTAGTCAATGAGCAGTTCTTC
CDR3: CASSERVVNEQFF

size: NA
length: 15
J: TRBJ1-5
D: TRBD1
V: TRBV20-1
DNA: TGCAGTGCTAGCGGGACAGGGACCCTAAATCAGCCCCAGCATTTT
CDR3: CSASGTGTLNQPQHF

size: NA
length: 16
J: TRBJ1-5
D: NA
V: TRBV4-2
DNA: TGTGCCAGCAGCCACGATGCGGGGGAGAGCGATCAGCCCCAGCATTTT
CDR3: CASSHDAGESDQPQHF

size: few
length: 12
J: TRBJ2-3
D: NA
V: TRBV12-3/TRBV12-4
DNA: TGTGCCAGCAGTTTACCCGATGATACGCAGTATTTT
CDR3: CASSLPDDTQYF

size: NA
length: 16
J: TRBJ1-2
D: TRBD1
V: TRBV3-1
DNA: TGTGCCAGCAGCCAAGATCTCGCCCCAGGGGGCGGTGGCTACACCTTC
CDR3: CASSQDLAPGGGGYTF

size: NA
length: 15
J: TRBJ1-2
D: NA
V: TRBV7-8
DNA: TGTGCCAGCAGCTTTAGGGATCAGGGGCGGCGTGGCTACACCTTC
CDR3: CASSFRDQGRRGYTF

size: many
length: 14
J: TRBJ2-1
D: NA
V: TRBV6-1
DNA: TGTGCCAGCAGTGATACCCGGACAGTCCGTGAGCAGTTCTTC
CDR3: CASSDTRTVREQFF

size: NA
length: 20
J: TRBJ2-2
D: TRBD2
V: TRBV7-8
DNA: TGTGCCAGCAGCCTACACCCGGGACTAGCGGGAGGGTCGGGCACCGGGGAGCTGTTTTTT
CDR3: CASSLHPGLAGGSGTGELFF

size: NA
length: 13
J: TRBJ2-7
D: NA
V: TRBV4-1
DNA: TGCGCCAGCAGCCAACGGTGGTGGGGCGAGCAGTACTTC
CDR3: CASSQRWWGEQYF

size: few
length: 16
J: TRBJ2-1
D: TRBD2
V: TRBV9
DNA: TGTGCCAGCAGTGTGAAACTAGCGGGAGTCGCCAATGAGCAGTTCTTC
CDR3: CASSVKLAGVANEQFF

size: many
length: 16
J: TRBJ2-7
D: TRBD2
V: TRBV12-3/TRBV12-4
DNA: TGTGCCAGCAGTTTACGGCTAGCGGACAAAAACTACGAGCAGTACTTC
CDR3: CASSLRLADKNYEQYF

size: NA
length: 14
J: TRBJ2-7
D: TRBD1
V: TRBV10-3
DNA: TGTGCATCGAGAGGGACAGGCTGGTCCGGAGAGCAGTACTTC
CDR3: CASRGTGWSGEQYF

size: NA
length: 14
J: TRBJ2-4
D: NA
V: TRBV6-5
DNA: TGTGCCAGCATTTATCGGACAGCCAAAAACATTCAGTACTTC
CDR3: CASIYRTAKNIQYF

size: NA
length: 15
J: TRBJ2-7
D: TRBD1
V: TRBV4-1
DNA: TGCGCCAGCAGCCAAGAGGACAGGACCGGTTACGAGCAGTACTTC
CDR3: CASSQEDRTGYEQYF

size: many
length: 12
J: TRBJ2-5
D: NA
V: TRBV20-1
DNA: TGCAGTGCCCAACTAGACCAAGAGACCCAGTACTTC
CDR3: CSAQLDQETQYF

size: NA
length: 14
J: TRBJ2-3
D: NA
V: TRBV29-1
DNA: TGCAGCGTCTGGGGGTCGGGTCTGCCAGATACGCAGTATTTT
CDR3: CSVWGSGLPDTQYF

size: few
length: 20
J: TRBJ2-7
D: NA
V: TRBV28
DNA: TGTGCCAGCAGTTTGGTCTTCCCAACCGGGACCCAGACCTTCGACTACGAGCAGTACTTC
CDR3: CASSLVFPTGTQTFDYEQYF

size: few
length: 15
J: TRBJ2-7
D: NA
V: TRBV6-5
DNA: TGTGCCAGCAGTTACCGGGTAGGGAGGTCCTACGAGCAGTACTTC
CDR3: CASSYRVGRSYEQYF

size: many
length: 16
J: TRBJ2-4
D: NA
V: TRBV6-1
DNA: TGTGCCAGCAGTGATTCTTTTGGGGGGCTCCAAAACATTCAGTACTTC
CDR3: CASSDSFGGLQNIQYF

size: once
length: 16
J: TRBJ2-2
D: NA
V: TRBV19
DNA: TGTGCCAGTAGTATAGACGGGCAGGGGAACACCGGGGAGCTGTTTTTT
CDR3: CASSIDGQGNTGELFF

size: NA
length: 14
J: TRBJ2-3
D: NA
V: TRBV12-5
DNA: TGTGCTAGTGGTTTGTGGCAGAGAGGGGATACGCAGTATTTT
CDR3: CASGLWQRGDTQYF

size: few
length: 14
J: TRBJ2-5
D: NA
V: TRBV28
DNA: TGTGCCAGCAGTACCACAGGGATCCAAGAGACCCAGTACTTC
CDR3: CASSTTGIQETQYF

size: once
length: 19
J: TRBJ2-1
D: NA
V: TRBV18
DNA: TGTGCCAGCTCACCGAGGCGGGATGAGCCCTGGGGGATTGTTTTGGAGCAGTTCTTC
CDR3: CASSPRRDEPWGIVLEQFF

size: NA
length: 16
J: TRBJ1-4
D: NA
V: TRBV12-3/TRBV12-4
DNA: TGTGCCAGCAGTTTAAGGCTCACGGAGGATAATGAAAAACTGTTTTTT
CDR3: CASSLRLTEDNEKLFF

size: NA
length: 18
J: TRBJ2-7
D: TRBD1
V: TRBV5-1
DNA: TGCGCCAGCAGCCCTAAGAGGCCGGGACAGGGGGCGGCCTACGAGCAGTACTTC
CDR3: CASSPKRPGQGAAYEQYF

size: NA
length: 17
J: TRBJ1-4
D: NA
V: TRBV6-2/TRBV6-3
DNA: TGTGCCAGCAGAGGAACTTCGTCTCGGGCAGAAAATGAAAAACTGTTTTTT
CDR3: CASRGTSSRAENEKLFF

size: few
length: 15
J: TRBJ2-7
D: NA
V: TRBV4-1
DNA: TGCGCCAGCAGCCAAGCGCTACCTCACGATAAGAAGCAGTACTTC
CDR3: CASSQALPHDKKQYF

size: NA
length: 17
J: TRBJ1-5
D: NA
V: TRBV28
DNA: TGTGCCAGCAGTTTTTTGAGCAGGCTTCTTACCAATCAGCCCCAGCATTTT
CDR3: CASSFLSRLLTNQPQHF

size: many
length: 15
J: TRBJ1-5
D: NA
V: TRBV5-1
DNA: TGCGCCAGCAGCTTGGACGACTATAGCAATCAGCCCCAGCATTTT
CDR3: CASSLDDYSNQPQHF

size: few
length: 15
J: TRBJ2-3
D: TRBD2
V: TRBV12-3/TRBV12-4
DNA: TGTGCCAGCACCTTACTAGCGGGATGGGCAGATACGCAGTATTTT
CDR3: CASTLLAGWADTQYF

size: many
length: 14
J: TRBJ2-7
D: TRBD2
V: TRBV7-2
DNA: TGTGCCAGCAGCTTCCGACTAGCGCCCTACGAGCAGTACTTC
CDR3: CASSFRLAPYEQYF

size: NA
length: 14
J: TRBJ2-3
D: NA
V: TRBV10-1
DNA: TGCGCCAGCAGTACCGGGACTCCCCAGGCTACGCAGTATTTT
CDR3: CASSTGTPQATQYF

size: many
length: 15
J: TRBJ2-3
D: TRBD2
V: TRBV9
DNA: TGTGCCAGCAGCGTAGAGAGCGGGAGGGAAGATACGCAGTATTTT
CDR3: CASSVESGREDTQYF

size: NA
length: 22
J: TRBJ2-2
D: NA
V: TRBV5-6
DNA: TGTGCCAGCAGCTTGGTCTGGCGCACGGACAGGATGGGACTAGGGGTACCCGGGGAGCTGTTTTTT
CDR3: CASSLVWRTDRMGLGVPGELFF

size: many
length: 13
J: TRBJ2-7
D: TRBD2
V: TRBV29-1
DNA: TGCAGCGTTGAGAGCGGGAGTGGCTACGAGCAGTACTTC
CDR3: CSVESGSGYEQYF

size: NA
length: 14
J: TRBJ2-5
D: NA
V: TRBV4-2
DNA: TGTGCCAGCAGCCAAGAGGCACTGGGGGAGACCCAGTACTTC
CDR3: CASSQEALGETQYF

size: NA
length: 18
J: TRBJ2-3
D: TRBD2
V: TRBV4-3
DNA: TGCGCCAGCAGCCCACTCCTCTCTAGCGGGAGGGCCGAAGATACGCAGTATTTT
CDR3: CASSPLLSSGRAEDTQYF

size: few
length: 16
J: TRBJ2-7
D: TRBD1
V: TRBV11-3
DNA: TGTGCCAGCAGTCCCGGCGGGACAGGCCGGACCTACGAGCAGTACTTC
CDR3: CASSPGGTGRTYEQYF

size: NA
length: 11
J: TRBJ1-2
D: TRBD1
V: TRBV20-1
DNA: TGCAGTGTCAGGGGGGCGCATGGCTACACCTTC
CDR3: CSVRGAHGYTF

size: NA
length: 13
J: TRBJ2-1
D: NA
V: TRBV7-3
DNA: TGTGCCAGCAGCTCCGCCTACGACAATGAGCAGTTCTTC
CDR3: CASSSAYDNEQFF

size: NA
length: 17
J: TRBJ2-5
D: TRBD1
V: TRBV12-3/TRBV12-4
DNA: TGTGCCAGCAGTTTAGGGACCGGGACAGGGCCTAAAGAGACCCAGTACTTC
CDR3: CASSLGTGTGPKETQYF

size: NA
length: 16
J: TRBJ2-1
D: TRBD2
V: TRBV4-3
DNA: TGCGCCAGCAGCCAAGATCCAGCGGGGACCTACAATGAGCAGTTCTTC
CDR3: CASSQDPAGTYNEQFF

size: few
length: 12
J: TRBJ2-1
D: TRBD2
V: TRBV29-1
DNA: TGCAGCGTTCGGGGAGGGTACAATGAGCAGTTCTTC
CDR3: CSVRGGYNEQFF

size: NA
length: 13
J: TRBJ2-1
D: NA
V: TRBV20-1
DNA: TGCAGTGCTAGAGATTCGGGGGATTATGAGCAGTTCTTC
CDR3: CSARDSGDYEQFF

size: NA
length: 15
J: TRBJ1-4
D: NA
V: TRBV10-3
DNA: TGTGCCATCAGTCCAGGAAGCACAGGGATTGAAAAACTGTTTTTT
CDR3: CAISPGSTGIEKLFF

size: many
length: 14
J: TRBJ1-5
D: TRBD1
V: TRBV12-3/TRBV12-4
DNA: TGTGCCAGCAGCTTGACAGGGGGCAATCAGCCCCAGCATTTT
CDR3: CASSLTGGNQPQHF

size: NA
length: 13
J: TRBJ1-2
D: TRBD1
V: TRBV5-1
DNA: TGCGCCAGCAGCTTACGACAGGGCTATGGCTACACCTTC
CDR3: CASSLRQGYGYTF

size: few
length: 14
J: TRBJ2-2
D: NA
V: TRBV20-1
DNA: TGCAGTGCTAGAGAATTGACGAACACCGGGGAGCTGTTTTTT
CDR3: CSARELTNTGELFF

size: many
length: 17
J: TRBJ2-5
D: NA
V: TRBV15
DNA: TGTGCCACCAGCAGAGATAAAATCAGTCTAGCTGGAGAGACCCAGTACTTC
CDR3: CATSRDKISLAGETQYF

size: many
length: 15
J: TRBJ2-1
D: NA
V: TRBV29-1
DNA: TGCAGCACGAGGACTTGGATGGGGCTGAGGGATGAGCAGTTCTTC
CDR3: CSTRTWMGLRDEQFF

size: few
length: 14
J: TRBJ2-7
D: NA
V: TRBV3-1
DNA: TGTGCCAGCAGCCAAGACGGGGGAGACTACGAGCAGTACTTC
CDR3: CASSQDGGDYEQYF

size: NA
length: 17
J: TRBJ2-5
D: TRBD1
V: TRBV7-9
DNA: TGTGCCAGCAGGGGTACCGGGACAGGGGGCTTTAAAGAGACCCAGTACTTC
CDR3: CASRGTGTGGFKETQYF

size: NA
length: 21
J: TRBJ2-6
D: TRBD1
V: TRBV12-3/TRBV12-4
DNA: TGTGCCAGCAGTTTAGGCCTCGATCCCGGGACAGGGGCAGCTGGGGCCAACGTCCTGACTTTC
CDR3: CASSLGLDPGTGAAGANVLTF

size: NA
length: 14
J: TRBJ1-1
D: NA
V: TRBV28
DNA: TGTGCCAGCAGTCCCCCCCAGGACTTTACTGAAGCTTTCTTT
CDR3: CASSPPQDFTEAFF

size: few
length: 16
J: TRBJ2-1
D: NA
V: TRBV24-1
DNA: TGTGCCACCAGTGACCCACATAGCGGACCGAGGGATGAGCAGTTCTTC
CDR3: CATSDPHSGPRDEQFF

size: NA
length: 17
J: TRBJ1-4
D: TRBD1
V: TRBV7-9
DNA: TGTGCCAGCAGTTCTCCTCGTGGGACAGGGAATGGGGAAAAACTGTTTTTT
CDR3: CASSSPRGTGNGEKLFF

size: few
length: 12
J: TRBJ2-7
D: NA
V: TRBV28
DNA: TGTGCCAGCAGTTTCAGGGCAGACGAGCAGTACTTC
CDR3: CASSFRADEQYF